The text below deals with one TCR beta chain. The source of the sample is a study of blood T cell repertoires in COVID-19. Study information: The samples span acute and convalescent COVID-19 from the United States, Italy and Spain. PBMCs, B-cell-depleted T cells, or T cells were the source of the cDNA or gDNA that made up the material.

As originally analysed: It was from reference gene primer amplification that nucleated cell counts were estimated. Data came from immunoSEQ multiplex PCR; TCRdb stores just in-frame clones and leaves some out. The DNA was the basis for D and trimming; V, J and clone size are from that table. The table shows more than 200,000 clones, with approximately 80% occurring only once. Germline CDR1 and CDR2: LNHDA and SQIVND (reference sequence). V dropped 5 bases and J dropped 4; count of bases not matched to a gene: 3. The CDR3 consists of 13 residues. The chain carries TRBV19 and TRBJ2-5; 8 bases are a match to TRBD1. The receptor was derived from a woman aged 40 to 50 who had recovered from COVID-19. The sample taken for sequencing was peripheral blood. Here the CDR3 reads CASSEQGAETQYF. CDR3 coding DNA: TGTGCCAGTAGTGAGCAGGGGGCAGAGACCCAGTACTTC.